Below, 8 T cell receptor beta chains from the same sample are listed, as sequenced in a study of radiotherapy plus CTLA-4 blockade in lung cancer. Assay used: immunoSEQ multiplex PCR; TCRdb lists only in-frame clones, some missing. There are some 110,000 clones in the sample; 70% to 85% occur only once, and less than 4% lies in the top ten. The sample consisted of peripheral blood, taken from a patient treated with radiotherapy plus ipilimumab. The receptors derive from a human donor with non-small cell lung cancer that progressed on radiotherapy plus ipilimumab. Some clones in this sample may be carry-over from other donors' samples.

The rearrangement uses TRBV2 and TRBJ1-1; no definite D call. Germline CDR1 reads SNHLY; CDR2 reads FYNNEI. This CDR3 spans 15 amino acids. V was pared by 0 bases and J by 7 bases, with 15 bases between. The CDR3 spells CASSEALWEVGEAFF. The CDR3 DNA reads TGTGCCAGCAGTGAAGCGCTTTGGGAAGTGGGTGAAGCTTTCTTT.

V usage is TRBV5-1 and J usage is TRBJ2-1; D remains unclear. Trimming removed 0 bases at V and 6 bases at J, with 7 bases between. This CDR3 contains 13 residues. CDR1 SGHRS and CDR2 YFSETQ come from the germline V gene. The DNA of the CDR3 is TGCGCCAGCAGCTTGGACAATTTCAATGAGCAGTTCTTC. Amino acid sequence: CASSLDNFNEQFF.

This chain joins TRBV28 and TRBJ1-4; D gene ambiguous. V shed 2 bases and J shed 14 bases, with 9 bases lying between them. The CDR3 contains 11 residues. Germline CDR1 and CDR2: MDHEN and SYDVKM. The CDR3 DNA reads as TGTGCCAGCAGTTTAGATTTGCTTCTGTTTTTT. It specifies CASSLDLLLFF.

The chain couples TRBV7-2 to TRBJ1-3, with no clear D. The V end was cut by 4 bases, the J end by 7 bases, with 20 bases between. Germline-derived CDR1 and CDR2 are SGHTA and FQGNSA. The CDR3 has 16 amino acids. The CDR3 region is CASSSTRLNVGNTIYF. The CDR3 DNA is TGTGCCAGCAGCTCAACGAGGCTCAACGTAGGGAACACCATATATTTT.

The table lists this clone with a few counts. V and J are TRBV4-2 and TRBJ1-4; 8 bases align to TRBD1. Germline CDR1 and CDR2: LGHNA and YNFKEQ. The CDR3 consists of 15 residues. The junction had 4 bases not matched to a gene; V was cut back by 1 base and J by 6 bases. CDR3 amino acids: CASSQGRQGHEKLFF. The CDR3 DNA follows: TGTGCCAGCAGCCAAGGTCGACAGGGGCATGAAAAACTGTTTTTT.

The V call is TRBV18, the J call TRBJ1-3; 8 bases fit TRBD1. V dropped 1 base and J dropped 2; count of bases not matched to a gene: 1. CDR3 length: 15 residues. Germline V gene lookup returns CDR1 KGHSH and CDR2 LQKENI. CDR3 coding DNA: TGTGCCAGCTCACCACTGACAGGGGCTGGAAACACCATATATTTT. Translating gives CASSPLTGAGNTIYF.

The chain links TRBV6-4 to TRBJ2-3, with TRBD2 identical over 14 bases. CDR1 is MRHNA and CDR2 is SNTAGT in the germline V gene. J lost 6 bases, V lost 3 bases, and 5 bases had no gene match. The CDR3 consists of 16 residues. DNA of the CDR3: TGTGCCAGCAGTGAAAAGACTAGCGGGGGGGCCGATACGCAGTATTTT. The encoded protein is CASSEKTSGGADTQYF.

The chain couples TRBV28 to TRBJ1-1, with D possibly TRBD1 on 5 matching bases. Trimming left V 2 bases short and J 4 bases short, with 14 bases between. Germline values: CDR1 MDHEN, CDR2 SYDVKM. The CDR3 is made up of 15 amino acids. CDR3 loop: CASSLNGGEITEAFF. The CDR3 nucleotides read TGTGCCAGCAGTTTAAACGGGGGGGAAATCACTGAAGCTTTCTTT.